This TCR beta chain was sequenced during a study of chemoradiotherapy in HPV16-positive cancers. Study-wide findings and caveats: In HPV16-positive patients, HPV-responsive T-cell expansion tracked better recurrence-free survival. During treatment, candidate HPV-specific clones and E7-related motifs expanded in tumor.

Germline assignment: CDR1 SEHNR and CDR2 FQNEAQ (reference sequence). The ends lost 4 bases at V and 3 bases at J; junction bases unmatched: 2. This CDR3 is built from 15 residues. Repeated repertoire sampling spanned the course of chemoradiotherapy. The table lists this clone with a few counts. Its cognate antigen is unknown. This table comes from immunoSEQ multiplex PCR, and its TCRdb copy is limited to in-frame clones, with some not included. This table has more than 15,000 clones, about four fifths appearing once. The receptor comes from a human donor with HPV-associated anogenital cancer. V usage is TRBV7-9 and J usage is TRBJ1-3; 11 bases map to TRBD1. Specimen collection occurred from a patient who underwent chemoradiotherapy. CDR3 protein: CASSSGQGDGNTIYF. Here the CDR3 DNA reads TGTGCCAGCAGCTCGGGACAGGGGGATGGAAACACCATATATTTT.